The 15 T cell receptor beta chains listed next were all sequenced from one sample in a study of cytomegalovirus exposure and HLA in healthy donors. PCR amplification relied on 60 Vbeta primers (plus 13 Jbeta primers). Generated by immunoSEQ multiplex PCR, the TCRdb table keeps only in-frame clones and is missing some. The data contain about 88,000 clones, about nine tenths of them singletons. The sample was PBMCs. The origin of the receptors is a young man in good health and CMV-seronegative.

The J gene is TRBJ1-2, the V gene TRBV28; D might be TRBD1 (6 bases). Germline lookup yields CDR1 MDHEN and CDR2 SYDVKM. CDR3 size: 14 residues. V was shortened by 5 bases and J by 4 bases, with 14 bases between the two germline ends. The CDR3 loop is CASSPVDRPYGYTF. The CDR3 DNA reads TGTGCCAGCAGTCCCGTCGACAGGCCCTATGGCTACACCTTC.

The V and J genes are TRBV5-1 and TRBJ1-1, with D unresolved. The V gene's germline CDR1 is SGHRS and CDR2 YFSETQ. The V and J ends lost 0 bases and 5 bases respectively, with 8 bases between them. This CDR3 contains 13 residues. CDR3 amino acids: CASSLVAGTEAFF. The CDR3 nucleotides are TGCGCCAGCAGCTTGGTGGCGGGGACTGAAGCTTTCTTT.

The gene calls are TRBV30 and TRBJ2-2; the match to TRBD2 covers 8 bases. This CDR3 is 17 amino acids long. CDR1 GTSNPN and CDR2 SVGIG come from the germline V gene (reference sequence). With 5 bases clipped from V and 7 bases from J, the junction kept 18 bases outside the gene matches. The CDR3 DNA is TGTGCCTGGTATAAAAGAGGGAGCGGGAGCTTGATCGGGGAGCTGTTTTTT. As protein: CAWYKRGSGSLIGELFF. Based on the CDR3 plus reference TRBV30 and TRBJ2-2, the full variable domain is SQTIHQWPATLVQPVGSPLSLECTVEGTSNPNLYWYRQAAGRGLQLLFYSVGIGQISSEVPQNLSASRPQDRQFILSSKKLLLSDSGFYLCAWYKRGSGSLIGELFFGEGSRLTVL.

In this sample, this clone turned up once. V is TRBV7-2 and J is TRBJ1-6; D gene uncertain. There are 15 residues in the CDR3. Germline-derived CDR1 and CDR2 are SGHTA and FQGNSA. V was pared by 3 bases and J by 9 bases, with 15 bases between. Here the CDR3 DNA reads TGTGCCAGCAGCTTGGCCTTGGCCGCATCTTCACCCCTCCACTTT. Translating gives CASSLALAASSPLHF.

This clone was recorded once. The rearrangement uses TRBV13 and TRBJ1-3; TRBD1 might be the D (6 bases). Trimming cost V 5 bases and J 0 bases, with 20 bases left between them. CDR3 length: 18 residues. Germline values: CDR1 PRHDT, CDR2 FYEKMQ (reference sequence). The CDR3 nucleotides read TGTGCCAGCAGCCCAGGCCAGGGGCACCTAAACTCTGGAAACACCATATATTTT. This encodes CASSPGQGHLNSGNTIYF.

V and J are TRBV19 and TRBJ2-1; 9 nucleotides agree with TRBD1. Trimming took 4 bases from V and 7 from J; bases not matched to a gene: 11. Germline V gives CDR1 LNHDA, CDR2 SQIVND (reference sequence). The CDR3 loop spans 16 amino acids. The CDR3 here is CASSTRDRVFTNEQFF. CDR3 nucleotide sequence: TGTGCCAGTAGTACCCGGGACAGGGTATTTACAAATGAGCAGTTCTTC.

The V gene is TRBV29-1, the J gene TRBJ2-1; D unresolved. The CDR3 contains 15 residues. The ends were cut back, 8 bases at V and 12 bases at J, with 29 bases in the middle. Germline V CDR1 and CDR2: SQVTM, ANQGSEA. CDR3 region: CSYPDALNYETGQFF. The CDR3, as DNA: TGCAGCTACCCAGACGCGCTCAACTACGAAACGGGGCAGTTCTTC.

The chain has TRBV4-3 and TRBJ2-7; D is possibly TRBD2 (5 bases). The V and J ends lost 0 bases and 4 bases respectively, with 16 bases between them. CDR1 and CDR2 (germline): LGHNA, YSLEER. This CDR3 has 16 residues. The CDR3 spells CASSQDLSSGGYEQYF. The CDR3 coding sequence is TGCGCCAGCAGCCAAGATCTATCTTCAGGAGGTTACGAGCAGTACTTC.

This rearrangement joins TRBV5-1 to TRBJ1-1; 8 bases line up with TRBD1. There are 16 residues in the CDR3. The V segment lost 0 bases and the J segment 1 base; nucleotides outside the gene matches: 5. Germline V gives CDR1 SGHRS, CDR2 YFSETQ. The CDR3 here is CASSLGQGAGNTEAFF. The CDR3 DNA reads as TGCGCCAGCAGCTTGGGCCAGGGGGCCGGGAACACTGAAGCTTTCTTT.

The count of this clone is one. The CDR3 nucleotides are TGTGCCAGCAGGCCCCCGGGGCAAGAGACCCAGTACTTC. This translates into CASRPPGQETQYF. The J gene is TRBJ2-5, the V gene TRBV2; tentatively, D is TRBD2 (5 bases). V lost 6 bases, J lost 2 bases, and 10 bases lay in between. Germline-derived CDR1 and CDR2 are SNHLY and FYNNEI. The CDR3 sequence is 13 residues long.

The chain recombines TRBV19 with TRBJ1-2; D uncertain. Trimming took off 4 bases at V and 8 bases at J, with 11 bases between the two ends. The length of the CDR3 is 12 residues. Germline-derived CDR1 and CDR2 are LNHDA and SQIVND (reference sequence). CDR3 residues: CASSSGVYGYTF. The CDR3 DNA reads as TGTGCCAGTAGTAGCGGGGTATACGGCTACACCTTC.

This chain joins TRBV9 and TRBJ2-5, with D maybe TRBD1 (6 bases). Trimming pared 0 bases from V and 1 base from J, leaving 10 bases between. This CDR3 has 15 amino acids. Germline assignment: CDR1 SGDLS and CDR2 YYNGEE. The CDR3 here is CASSVGIGGQETQYF. The CDR3, as DNA: TGTGCCAGCAGCGTAGGCATAGGGGGCCAAGAGACCCAGTACTTC.

Concerning this clone: Here the CDR3 omits its conserved ending phenylalanine or tryptophan, so a read error is the likely source. The chain employs TRBV5-1 and TRBJ2-7; 7 bases match TRBD1. Per the germline V gene, CDR1 is SGHRS and CDR2 is YFSETQ. The J segment lost 3 bases and the V segment lost 0 bases, leaving 6 bases of the junction unmatched. The CDR3 runs 15 residues. The CDR3 spells CASSLDRDSLYEQYL. The DNA of the CDR3 is TGCGCCAGCAGCTTGGACCGGGACAGCCTCTACGAGCAGTACCTC.

The chain has TRBV28 and TRBJ2-3, with 11 bases aligning to TRBD1. Trimming cost V 6 bases and J 4 bases; bases outside gene matches: 9. Per germline, CDR1 MDHEN and CDR2 SYDVKM. CDR3 length: 16 residues. This chain's CDR3 is CASRSSDRGQSDTQYF. CDR3 DNA sequence: TGTGCCAGCAGAAGTTCGGACAGGGGGCAATCAGATACGCAGTATTTT. Complete variable domain (other parts from reference TRBV28 and TRBJ2-3): DVKVTQSSRYLVKRTGEKVFLECVQDMDHENMFWYRQDPGLGLRLIYFSYDVKMKEKGDIPEGYSVSREKKERFSLILESASTNQTSMYLCASRSSDRGQSDTQYFGPGTRLTVL.

The chain couples TRBV28 to TRBJ1-5; 10 bases are a match to TRBD1. CDR3 length equals 15 residues. V shed 3 bases, J shed 5 bases, and the junction held 4 bases outside the gene matches. Germline-derived CDR1 and CDR2 are MDHEN and SYDVKM. The CDR3 region has the DNA TGTGCCAGCAGTTTGTACGGACAGGGGGATCAGCCCCAGCATTTT. Protein sequence: CASSLYGQGDQPQHF.